This T cell receptor beta chain is from a study of blood T cell repertoires in COVID-19 (dated by TCRdb to the early 2020s). Background for the entire study: Collaborator samples came from the United States, Italy and Spain and covered acute and convalescent phases of COVID-19. The prospective study material was composed of cDNA or gDNA derived from T cells, B-cell-depleted T cells, or PBMCs. The sample metadata nearly always contained a de-identified subject ID, COVID-19 status, age in years and sex. The dataset comprised deeply sampled blood TCRbeta repertoires from subjects exposed to, actively infected with, or recovered from COVID-19. Where available, HLA class I and class II types were obtained from metadata supplied by the sample provider rather than from assay-based typing. The repertoires were released in a freely available public database intended as a resource for research on the immune response to SARS-CoV-2. Samples came from the ongoing ImmuneRACE study (first 160 participants) plus 1,254 subjects from 6 global collaborators. Paper-wide results and their limitations: Clinical and demographic metadata were provided uncurated, with the amount varying by source and participant.

As concerns this clone: Its antigen target is currently unknown. One base away there is no much larger clone; base qualities are not given.

TCRbeta CDR3 regions were amplified from genomic DNA using the immunoSEQ Assay, a bias-controlled multiplex PCR. The authors' analysis ran thus. The number of nucleated cells in each sample was estimated by amplification of reference gene primers within the assay. To quantify the absolute abundance of each unique TCRbeta CDR3 rearrangement, sequence reads were collapsed and filtered. For each sample, productive Simpson clonality was calculated by taking the square root of Simpson's diversity index across productive rearrangements. The table was pulled from immuneACCESS by TCRdb, which kept in-frame rearrangements only. Such tables lose some clones; where checked, under half of the loss comes from unresolved V genes, and the rest has no known cause. V, J and clone size are those of that table, while D and trimming were read from the DNA. The sample table contains tens of thousands of clones; only one count was recorded for around 83% of them. Clones ranked in the top ten supply roughly 6% of the sample.

The collaborating institutions used their own protocols to collect whole blood in K2EDTA tubes. For TCRbeta analysis, collaborators shipped samples as frozen whole blood, isolated PBMCs, or DNA extracted from either of those sample types. CDR1 and CDR2, looked up from the germline V gene, are SGHAT and FQNNGV. The CDR3 has 15 amino acids, counting the end cysteine and phenylalanine. Only the CDR3 part of the read is kept: 45 bases, read in frame from the first base. Clipping removes 6 bases from V and 0 bases from J, with 3 as the unmatched junction base count. Sample: peripheral blood. This clonotype originated in a woman aged 60-75 years with acute or convalescent COVID-19. This chain is built from TRBV11-2 and TRBJ2-2, with 8 bases matching TRBD1. The DNA sequence is given as TGTGCCAGCAGGGTGGGACAGGCGAACACCGGGGAGCTGTTTTTT. It is translated as CASRVGQANTGELFF.